These 11 T cell receptor beta chains share one sample of origin, sequenced in a study of identical twins. One entry per CDR3 protein results from TCRdb running MiXCR on the 5' RACE reads. The table includes some 570,000 distinct CDR3 sequences, about a fifth detected once. Another study also made use of these data, one on yellow fever vaccine responses in identical twins.

The specimen sequenced was CD4+ T cells sorted from blood. The receptors come from a woman between 18 and 30 years old in good health.

The chain uses TRBV6-1 and TRBJ2-3, with 8 bases that match TRBD1. The CDR3 is 15 amino acids. Germline lookup yields CDR1 MNHNS and CDR2 SASEGT. V lost 4 bases to trimming and J lost 0 bases; unmatched junction nucleotides: 3. CDR3 nucleotide sequence: TGTGCCAGCAGTGCAGGGGGCCTAAGCACAGATACGCAGTATTTT. Translated, it gives CASSAGGLSTDTQYF.

This clonotype came up a few times. The rearrangement uses TRBV10-3 and TRBJ2-1, with 8 bases lining up with TRBD2. In germline, CDR1 is ENHRY, CDR2 SYGVKD. CDR3 length: 16 residues. Unmatched junction bases numbered 9, after V lost 2 bases and J lost 6 bases. The CDR3 DNA sequence: TGTGCCATCAGTGAGCCCGGGACTAGAGGGGGCAATGAGCAGTTCTTC. This gives the protein CAISEPGTRGGNEQFF.

DNA for the CDR3: TGTGCCAGCAGCTTGGGCGGTGGGCGGGGTCTCTACGAGCAGTACTTC. Translation gives CASSLGGGRGLYEQYF. V and J are TRBV7-9 and TRBJ2-7; D possibly corresponds to TRBD2 (6 bases). Trimming left V 3 bases short and J 3 bases short, with 18 bases between. From germline, CDR1 is SEHNR and CDR2 FQNEAQ (reference sequence). CDR3 length: 16 amino acids. Combining the CDR3 with reference TRBV7-9 and TRBJ2-7 gives the whole variable domain DTGVSQNPRHKITKRGQNVTFRCDPISEHNRLYWYRQTLGQGPEFLTYFQNEAQLEKSRLLSDRFSAERPKGSFSTLEIQRTEQGDSAMYLCASSLGGGRGLYEQYFGPGTRLTVT.

The chain uses TRBV20-1 and TRBJ1-4; 9 bases agree with TRBD1. Germline V gives CDR1 DFQATT, CDR2 SNEGSKA (reference sequence). The trim removed 6 bases at V and 5 bases at J, leaving 7 bases unmatched. The CDR3 spans 14 residues. CDR3 loop: CSAKTGTGNEKLFF. CDR3 nucleotide sequence: TGCAGTGCCAAGACCGGGACAGGGAATGAAAAACTGTTTTTT.

The sample holds a few counts of this clonotype. The chain is built from TRBV20-1 and TRBJ2-1, with 12 positions matching TRBD2. The germline gives CDR1 DFQATT, CDR2 SNEGSKA (reference sequence). The CDR3 length is 16 residues. Trimming cost V 4 bases and J 6 bases; bases outside gene matches: 10. CDR3 amino acids: CSAISPGLAGINEQFF. CDR3 DNA sequence: TGCAGTGCTATCTCACCCGGACTAGCGGGGATCAATGAGCAGTTCTTC.

The rearrangement joins TRBV28 to TRBJ2-3; D might be TRBD2 (5 bases). CDR1 and CDR2 from the germline V gene are MDHEN and SYDVKM. V dropped 3 bases and J dropped 11 bases, with 12 bases sitting between them. The CDR3 contains 12 residues. Here the CDR3 reads CASSLIEGLQYF. CDR3 DNA sequence: TGTGCCAGCAGTTTGATCGAAGGACTGCAGTATTTT.

The chain joins TRBV15 to TRBJ1-4; unclear D gene. Germline V gene data show CDR1 as LNHNV and CDR2 as YYDKDF (reference sequence). The length of the CDR3 is 15 residues. Trimming took off 0 bases at V and 5 bases at J, with 10 bases between the two ends. The CDR3 loop reads CATSRDLMTNEKLFF. The DNA of the CDR3 is TGTGCCACCAGCAGAGATTTAATGACGAATGAAAAACTGTTTTTT.

This clonotype has more than one count but fewer than ten. The rearrangement uses TRBV24-1 and TRBJ2-1, with D possibly TRBD2 on 6 matching bases. Germline V CDR1 and CDR2: KGHDR, SFDVKD. The CDR3 sequence is 16 residues long. Trimming removed 3 bases at V and 6 bases at J, with 17 bases between. In DNA, the CDR3 is TGTGCCACCAGTGATGCGGGGTCCCCGGCACCCAATGAGCAGTTCTTC. The encoded protein is CATSDAGSPAPNEQFF.

The chain uses TRBV29-1 and TRBJ2-7; D is unresolved. Germline values: CDR1 SQVTM, CDR2 ANQGSEA. The CDR3 loop spans 11 amino acids. Trimming pared 2 bases from V and 2 bases from J, leaving 4 bases between. The CDR3 sequence: CSVESPYEQYF. DNA of the CDR3: TGCAGCGTTGAATCGCCCTACGAGCAGTACTTC.

This clonotype was counted a few times. The rearrangement links TRBV27 to TRBJ1-4, with D perhaps matching TRBD1 (6 bases). The CDR3 totals 14 residues. Between the trimmed V and J ends, which lost 8 bases and 8 bases, there was a span of 18 bases. CDR1 MNHEY and CDR2 SMNVEV come from the germline V gene (reference sequence). Written as DNA, the CDR3 is TGTGCCAGCTGGAAGGGGGGGGTGAACGAAAAACTGTTTTTT. Residues: CASWKGGVNEKLFF.

The chain links TRBV4-2 to TRBJ2-1; TRBD1 agrees at 8 bases. The V segment lost 0 bases and the J segment 0 bases; nucleotides outside the gene matches: 7. This CDR3 has 18 residues. Germline assignment: CDR1 LGHNA and CDR2 YNFKEQ. The DNA of the CDR3 is TGTGCCAGCAGCCAAGATCTGTCAGGGGGCATCTCCTACAATGAGCAGTTCTTC. Protein sequence: CASSQDLSGGISYNEQFF.